This T cell receptor beta chain was observed in a study of blood T cells in healthy people across ages. Together with a sample-barcoded 5' primer, a J-beta primer mix was included in a second PCR lasting roughly 6 to 12 cycles. Every cDNA molecule bore a tag from a template-switch adaptor containing 12 random nucleotides. TCRdb independently ran MiXCR on the 5' RACE reads; one entry per CDR3 protein. This sample carries approximately 1,000,000 distinct CDR3 sequences, around 43% of them seen once, and the ten largest clones take under 20%. The draw of peripheral blood yielded ten milliliters from each donor. Study-wide results and limits: Estimates based on one million T cells were treated as lower bounds. The CMV status of each donor remained undetermined, and this could have confounded shifts in expanded clonotypes.

With regard to this clonotype: Its antigen remains unidentified.

Sequencing was performed on blood. The origin of this receptor is a woman in her sixties in good health.

Here the CDR3 reads CASRPVNWDTQYF. The CDR3, as DNA: TGTGCCAGCAGACCAGTAAACTGGGATACGCAGTATTTT. This chain joins TRBV7-2 and TRBJ2-3; D remains unclear. Trimming removed 6 bases from V and 6 bases from J, with 13 bases in between. CDR1 and CDR2 from the germline V gene are SGHTA and FQGNSA. This CDR3 comprises 13 residues.